This T cell receptor (beta chain) was sequenced for a study of Ad26.COV2.S vaccination and SARS-CoV-2 variants. TCRdb's copy holds only in-frame clones and misses some; the assay was immunoSEQ multiplex PCR. The sample holds 200,000 to 300,000 clones, around nine tenths seen once. CDR1 is KGHDR, CDR2 SFDVKD, per germline. The CDR3 covers 13 residues. V gave up 2 bases and J gave up 4 bases, with 7 bases separating them. The sample's treatment: around 19 received Ad26.COV2.S at low or high dose, single or two shots; several received placebo; per-sample allocation not given. Samples were taken on day 63 after the first vaccine or placebo injection.

V gene TRBV24-1 combines with J gene TRBJ2-5; no reliable D call. This receptor was obtained from a person aged 18-60 years who received the Ad26.COV2.S COVID-19 vaccine or a placebo. This specimen was peripheral blood, taken in a trial of Ad26.COV2.S vaccine versus placebo. This CDR3 is CATSDSGRETQYF. The CDR3 DNA is TGTGCCACCAGTGATTCGGGTAGAGAGACCCAGTACTTC.